A selection of T cell receptor beta chains follows, all from one sample in a study of cytomegalovirus exposure and HLA in healthy donors. Clones were read by immunoSEQ multiplex PCR, and TCRdb kept only the in-frame ones, dropping some. This sample has around 150,000 clones, with over 80% found just once. The specimen sequenced was PBMCs. The receptors originated from a male donor in good health and CMV-seronegative. Each CDR3 is given with its conserved first and last residue. The D gene is left open where the match is weak. The listing skips clone size in some rows; elsewhere it reads once, few, many or a size class.

clone size: few
V gene: TRBV29-1
J gene: TRBJ1-2
D gene: -
CDR3 DNA: TGCAGCGTAGAAACGGGACAAGCTGATGGCTACACCTTC
CDR3 protein: CSVETGQADGYTF

clone size: -
V gene: TRBV29-1
J gene: TRBJ2-3
D gene: -
CDR3 DNA: TGCAGCGTTGATCCCCCCGAGCTAAGCACAGATACGCAGTATTTT
CDR3 protein: CSVDPPELSTDTQYF

clone size: once
V gene: TRBV5-5
J gene: TRBJ2-7
D gene: TRBD1
CDR3 DNA: TGTGCCAGCAGCTTGGCGGGACAGGTTTACGAGCAGTACTTC
CDR3 protein: CASSLAGQVYEQYF

clone size: once
V gene: TRBV6-5
J gene: TRBJ1-1
D gene: TRBD1
CDR3 DNA: TGTGCCAGCAGTTACTGGACAGGAGAGAACACTGAAGCTTTCTTT
CDR3 protein: CASSYWTGENTEAFF

clone size: -
V gene: TRBV28
J gene: TRBJ2-1
D gene: TRBD2
CDR3 DNA: TGTGCCAGCACCGTAGCGGGTCTAGCCAATGAGCAGTTCTTC
CDR3 protein: CASTVAGLANEQFF

clone size: -
V gene: TRBV25-1
J gene: TRBJ1-2
D gene: -
CDR3 DNA: TGTGCCAGCAGTGAGAAAACCCGACCCAGACTCGGCTACACCTTC
CDR3 protein: CASSEKTRPRLGYTF

clone size: -
V gene: TRBV7-3
J gene: TRBJ1-1
D gene: TRBD1
CDR3 DNA: TGTGCCAGCAGTCTAAACCGGGACAGCACTGAAGCTTTCTTT
CDR3 protein: CASSLNRDSTEAFF

clone size: -
V gene: TRBV5-1
J gene: TRBJ2-3
D gene: TRBD1
CDR3 DNA: TGCGCCAGCAGCTTGCTGGACAGGGACACAGATACGCAGTATTTT
CDR3 protein: CASSLLDRDTDTQYF

clone size: -
V gene: TRBV9
J gene: TRBJ2-5
D gene: TRBD2
CDR3 DNA: TGTGCCAGCAGCGTAGCATTCGGGGGGCAAGAGACCCAGTACTTC
CDR3 protein: CASSVAFGGQETQYF

clone size: -
V gene: TRBV7-3
J gene: TRBJ2-1
D gene: TRBD2
CDR3 DNA: TGTGCCAGCAGCCTCCCGCGGGAGGGGTCCAATGAGCAGTTCTTC
CDR3 protein: CASSLPREGSNEQFF

clone size: -
V gene: TRBV27
J gene: TRBJ2-2
D gene: -
CDR3 DNA: TGTGCCAGCAGTACATCCCGGACTACCCTTAGGGCCGGGGAGCTGTTTTTT
CDR3 protein: CASSTSRTTLRAGELFF

clone size: once
V gene: TRBV27
J gene: TRBJ2-7
D gene: -
CDR3 DNA: TGTGCCAGCAGTTTATGGGGCAGGGGCGAGCAGTACTTC
CDR3 protein: CASSLWGRGEQYF

clone size: -
V gene: TRBV18
J gene: TRBJ2-2
D gene: TRBD1
CDR3 DNA: TGTGCCAGCTCCCGGGACAGAAACACCGGGGAGCTGTTTTTT
CDR3 protein: CASSRDRNTGELFF

clone size: -
V gene: TRBV9
J gene: TRBJ2-1
D gene: TRBD2
CDR3 DNA: TGTGCCAGCAGCGAGCGGGGTGCCGGCGGAGAGCAGTTCTTC
CDR3 protein: CASSERGAGGEQFF

clone size: -
V gene: TRBV10-2
J gene: TRBJ1-2
D gene: TRBD1
CDR3 DNA: TGCGCCAGCGCGGGGACAGGCAACTATGGCTACACCTTC
CDR3 protein: CASAGTGNYGYTF

clone size: -
V gene: TRBV5-1
J gene: TRBJ1-2
D gene: TRBD1
CDR3 DNA: TGCGCCAGCAGCTTGGGGGACAGGAATAACTATGGCTACACCTTC
CDR3 protein: CASSLGDRNNYGYTF

clone size: -
V gene: TRBV27
J gene: TRBJ2-5
D gene: TRBD1
CDR3 DNA: TGTGCCAGCAGTACCGGGACAGGGGGCGAGACCCAGTACTTC
CDR3 protein: CASSTGTGGETQYF

clone size: -
V gene: TRBV5-5
J gene: TRBJ1-5
D gene: TRBD1
CDR3 DNA: TGTGCCAGCAGCTTGTCGGGTGCAGGGGGCTATCAGCCCCAGCATTTT
CDR3 protein: CASSLSGAGGYQPQHF

clone size: -
V gene: TRBV7-9
J gene: TRBJ1-2
D gene: -
CDR3 DNA: TGTGCCAGCAGCTTAGACAGCTACTATGGCTACACCTTC
CDR3 protein: CASSLDSYYGYTF

clone size: -
V gene: TRBV5-1
J gene: TRBJ1-4
D gene: -
CDR3 DNA: TGCGCCAGCAGCCCAGGAAGGAGGGATGAAAAACTGTTTTTT
CDR3 protein: CASSPGRRDEKLFF

clone size: -
V gene: TRBV5-1
J gene: TRBJ2-3
D gene: TRBD2
CDR3 DNA: TGCGCCAGCAGCTTGTTGGTGGCTAGCGGGGGGGGTAGCACAGATACGCAGTATTTT
CDR3 protein: CASSLLVASGGGSTDTQYF

clone size: -
V gene: TRBV21-1
J gene: TRBJ2-3
D gene: -
CDR3 DNA: TGTGCCAGCAGCAAAGTGCGTGGAGCGGCGCGAACCAGGAACTGCACAGATACGCAGTATTTT
CDR3 protein: CASSKVRGAARTRNCTDTQYF

clone size: -
V gene: TRBV28
J gene: TRBJ2-2
D gene: -
CDR3 DNA: TGTGCCAGCAGCAAGACAGTGGGCACCGGGGAGCTGTTTTTT
CDR3 protein: CASSKTVGTGELFF

clone size: -
V gene: TRBV9
J gene: TRBJ2-2
D gene: -
CDR3 DNA: TGTGCCAGCAGCACAAGCCCGACAGGAAACACCGGGGAGCTGTTTTTT
CDR3 protein: CASSTSPTGNTGELFF

clone size: once
V gene: TRBV7-3
J gene: TRBJ1-4
D gene: -
CDR3 DNA: TGTGCCAGCAGCCCATGGGGACTCCGAGGGGAAAAACTGTTTTTT
CDR3 protein: CASSPWGLRGEKLFF

clone size: few
V gene: TRBV27
J gene: TRBJ2-7
D gene: -
CDR3 DNA: TGTGCCAGCAGTTTAAAGGGGAAGACGGCATACGAGCAGTACTTC
CDR3 protein: CASSLKGKTAYEQYF

clone size: -
V gene: TRBV25-1
J gene: TRBJ2-5
D gene: -
CDR3 DNA: TGTGCCAGCAGTGAATCGGGTCCGTACCAAGAGACCCAGTACTTC
CDR3 protein: CASSESGPYQETQYF

clone size: -
V gene: TRBV11-2
J gene: TRBJ2-5
D gene: TRBD2
CDR3 DNA: TGTGCCAGCAGCTTAGATCGGAGCGGGGGGGCCGGAGAGACCCAGTACTTC
CDR3 protein: CASSLDRSGGAGETQYF

clone size: -
V gene: TRBV20-1
J gene: TRBJ2-1
D gene: -
CDR3 DNA: TGCAGTGCCTGGGCGGGCGATGAGCAGTTCTTC
CDR3 protein: CSAWAGDEQFF

clone size: -
V gene: TRBV7-8
J gene: TRBJ1-2
D gene: -
CDR3 DNA: TGTGCCAGCAGCTTTTCACAGAACTATGGCTACACCTTC
CDR3 protein: CASSFSQNYGYTF

clone size: -
V gene: TRBV27
J gene: TRBJ1-5
D gene: TRBD1
CDR3 DNA: TGTGCCAGCAGTTCCCGGGACAGGCAGCCCCAGCATTTT
CDR3 protein: CASSSRDRQPQHF

clone size: -
V gene: TRBV28
J gene: TRBJ2-5
D gene: TRBD2
CDR3 DNA: TGTGCCAGCAGTTTAGAGGGCGGGAGTAGCGGAGAGACCCAGTACTTC
CDR3 protein: CASSLEGGSSGETQYF

clone size: -
V gene: TRBV30
J gene: TRBJ1-6
D gene: TRBD1
CDR3 DNA: TGTGCCTGGAGGGAAGGGACAGCGCCTTCACCCCTCCACTTT
CDR3 protein: CAWREGTAPSPLHF

clone size: -
V gene: TRBV15
J gene: TRBJ1-1
D gene: TRBD1
CDR3 DNA: TGTGCCACCAGCAGTAGGGGCAGGGGGGACGCGGGCACTGAAGCTTTCTTT
CDR3 protein: CATSSRGRGDAGTEAFF

clone size: -
V gene: TRBV7-9
J gene: TRBJ2-7
D gene: -
CDR3 DNA: TGTGCCAGCAGCTCTGGGGCAGCACCTTTGGAGCGTTACGAGCAGTACTTC
CDR3 protein: CASSSGAAPLERYEQYF

clone size: -
V gene: TRBV7-3
J gene: TRBJ2-1
D gene: TRBD2
CDR3 DNA: TGTGCCAGCAGCTTAGGCCTAGCGGATTACAATGAGCAGTTCTTC
CDR3 protein: CASSLGLADYNEQFF

clone size: -
V gene: TRBV19
J gene: TRBJ1-5
D gene: -
CDR3 DNA: TGTGCCAGTAGTAGTCGGGGGGGGCGCTTAGACCAGCCCCAGCATTTT
CDR3 protein: CASSSRGGRLDQPQHF

clone size: -
V gene: TRBV12-5
J gene: TRBJ1-3
D gene: -
CDR3 DNA: TGTGCTAGTGCAGGGGCTGGAAACACCATATATTTT
CDR3 protein: CASAGAGNTIYF

clone size: -
V gene: TRBV21-1
J gene: TRBJ2-7
D gene: -
CDR3 DNA: TGTGCCAGCAGCAGATCAATCGGACAGGGAGGATCCTACGAGCAGTACTTC
CDR3 protein: CASSRSIGQGGSYEQYF

clone size: -
V gene: TRBV18
J gene: TRBJ1-4
D gene: -
CDR3 DNA: TGTGCCAGCTCACAAAAGGAAACAGGTCTAACTAATGAAAAACTGTTTTTT
CDR3 protein: CASSQKETGLTNEKLFF

clone size: -
V gene: TRBV27
J gene: TRBJ1-4
D gene: -
CDR3 DNA: TGTGCCAGCAGTCCCAAACCCCCTCGACAGCCCTATAATGAAAAACTGTTTTTT
CDR3 protein: CASSPKPPRQPYNEKLFF

clone size: -
V gene: TRBV5-4
J gene: TRBJ2-1
D gene: -
CDR3 DNA: TGTGCCAGCAGCTCAGGCGGGCTGACCTACAATGAGCAGTTCTTC
CDR3 protein: CASSSGGLTYNEQFF

clone size: -
V gene: TRBV5-1
J gene: TRBJ2-3
D gene: -
CDR3 DNA: TGCGCCAGCAGCCCGGGAGTGAGGCGGGGAGCAGATACGCAGTATTTT
CDR3 protein: CASSPGVRRGADTQYF

clone size: few
V gene: TRBV5-6
J gene: TRBJ2-1
D gene: -
CDR3 DNA: TGTGCCAGCAGCTATGTTGGACAGTACAATGAGCAGTTCTTC
CDR3 protein: CASSYVGQYNEQFF

clone size: -
V gene: TRBV7-9
J gene: TRBJ1-2
D gene: TRBD1
CDR3 DNA: TGTTCCAGCAGTTACAGGGGGAACTATGGCTACACCTTC
CDR3 protein: CSSSYRGNYGYTF

clone size: -
V gene: TRBV6-1
J gene: TRBJ1-2
D gene: TRBD1
CDR3 DNA: TGTGCCAGCCAGGGACAGAACAATAACTATGGCTACACCTTC
CDR3 protein: CASQGQNNNYGYTF

clone size: -
V gene: TRBV6-4
J gene: TRBJ1-5
D gene: -
CDR3 DNA: TGTGCCAGCAGTGACCGGGAGGGCGGGCAGCCCCAGCATTTT
CDR3 protein: CASSDREGGQPQHF

clone size: -
V gene: TRBV13
J gene: TRBJ2-1
D gene: TRBD2
CDR3 DNA: TGTGCCAGCAGCGTTAGAGGAGCGGGGCCCTACAATGAGCAGTTCTTC
CDR3 protein: CASSVRGAGPYNEQFF